Detailed here is one TCR beta chain. These data belong to a study of blood T cell repertoires in COVID-19. Sequenced by immunoSEQ multiplex PCR; TCRdb stores in-frame clones only, minus some. The table lists 75,000 to 100,000 clones, 80% to 90% of them singletons. The sequence came from a human donor in a cohort sampled during active COVID-19. The sequenced sample was peripheral blood.

In DNA, the CDR3 is TGTGCCAGCAGCGTAGAAGGGACTAGTTCCTACAATGAGCAGTTCTTC. Its protein is CASSVEGTSSYNEQFF. The chain is built from TRBV9 and TRBJ2-1; 8 positions agree with TRBD2. CDR3 length equals 16 residues. The germline V gene encodes CDR1 SGDLS and CDR2 YYNGEE. V lost 0 bases and J lost 1; bases outside the gene matches: 3.